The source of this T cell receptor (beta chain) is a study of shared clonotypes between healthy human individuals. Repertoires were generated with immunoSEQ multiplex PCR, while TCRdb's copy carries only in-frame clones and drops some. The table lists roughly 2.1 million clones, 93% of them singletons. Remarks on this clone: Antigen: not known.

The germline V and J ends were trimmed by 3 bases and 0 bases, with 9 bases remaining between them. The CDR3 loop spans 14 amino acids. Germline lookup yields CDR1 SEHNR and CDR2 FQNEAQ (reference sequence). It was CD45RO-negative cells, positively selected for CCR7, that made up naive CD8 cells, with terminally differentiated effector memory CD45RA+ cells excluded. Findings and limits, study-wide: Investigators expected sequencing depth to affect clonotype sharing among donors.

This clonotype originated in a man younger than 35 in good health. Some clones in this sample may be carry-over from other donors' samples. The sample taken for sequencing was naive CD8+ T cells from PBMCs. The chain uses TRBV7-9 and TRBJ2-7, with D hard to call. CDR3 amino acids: CASSFGPRSYEQYF. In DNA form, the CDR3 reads TGTGCCAGCAGCTTCGGACCCCGCTCCTACGAGCAGTACTTC.